A single sample is the source of the 9 T cell receptor beta chains below, sequenced in a study of blood T cell repertoires in COVID-19 (dated by TCRdb to between 2020 and 2021). Library prep was done by the immunoSEQ multiplex PCR assay. The clones in this table, taken by TCRdb from immuneACCESS, are in-frame only. Not every clone is retained; where verified, under half of the shortfall comes from an unresolved V gene, and the cause of the rest is unknown. Counted in this sample were 140,000 or so clones; about four fifths of them appeared once. The ten most abundant clones make up around 8.2% of the sample. The sample taken for sequencing was peripheral blood. Receptor source: a human donor in a cohort sampled during active COVID-19.

V is TRBV20-1 and J is TRBJ2-7; 7 positions agree with TRBD2. CDR1 and CDR2 from the germline V gene are DFQATT and SNEGSKA (reference sequence). The J segment lost 0 bases and the V segment lost 3 bases, leaving 5 bases of the junction unmatched. This CDR3 is 14 amino acids long. CDR3 residues: CSASPSGLSYEQYF. The CDR3 DNA reads TGCAGTGCTAGTCCTAGCGGCCTCTCCTACGAGCAGTACTTC.

The chain uses TRBV27 and TRBJ2-1, with TRBD2 matching over 7 bases. The CDR3 is 14 amino acids. Unmatched junction bases numbered 13, after V lost 7 bases and J lost 10 bases. Germline V gene sequence: CDR1 MNHEY, CDR2 SMNVEV (reference sequence). As DNA, the CDR3 is TGTGCCAGCATTAAAGCGGGGCAGTCTTACGAGCAGTTCTTC. It specifies CASIKAGQSYEQFF.

The chain's CDR3 is CASSPSLGGLYNEQFF. The CDR3 region has the DNA TGTGCCAGCAGCCCATCGTTGGGGGGGCTATACAATGAGCAGTTCTTC. V is TRBV11-2 and J is TRBJ2-1, with D tentatively TRBD2 (7 bases). The germline gives CDR1 SGHAT, CDR2 FQNNGV. The CDR3 has 16 residues. Trimming stripped 5 bases from V and 4 bases from J, with 18 bases between.

The rearrangement links TRBV19 to TRBJ1-2, with a weak D call TRBD1 (6 bases). Trimming took off 3 bases at V and 4 bases at J, with 21 bases between the two ends. Germline CDR1 is LNHDA and CDR2 is SQIVND (reference sequence). The CDR3 contains 17 residues. The CDR3 loop is CASSIGVAGALGYGYTF. CDR3 DNA: TGTGCCAGTAGTATCGGCGTCGCAGGGGCGCTGGGCTATGGCTACACCTTC.

Only one count was recorded for this clone. The chain links TRBV10-2 to TRBJ2-5, with 8 positions matching TRBD1. The germline gives CDR1 WSHSY, CDR2 SAAADI. This CDR3 is built from 12 residues. The V gene end was trimmed by 6 bases and the J gene end by 9 bases; junction bases not matched to a gene: 6. The CDR3 sequence: CASRDRAEAQYF. CDR3 coding DNA: TGCGCCAGCAGGGACAGGGCTGAGGCCCAGTACTTC.

This chain uses TRBV7-8 with TRBJ1-6; no reliable D call. Trimming took off 2 bases at V and 5 bases at J, with 13 bases between the two ends. CDR1 is SGHVS and CDR2 is FQNEAQ in the germline V gene. This CDR3 is built from 16 residues. In DNA, the CDR3 is TGTGCCAGCAGCTTAAGCCCCGGGAGAAATAATTCACCCCTCCACTTT. This translates into CASSLSPGRNNSPLHF.

The chain carries TRBV19 and TRBJ1-1; the D gene is possibly TRBD1 (5 bases). This CDR3 has 15 residues. Trimming cost V 1 base and J 0 bases, with 9 bases left between them. Germline assignment: CDR1 LNHDA and CDR2 SQIVND (reference sequence). In nucleotides, the CDR3 is TGTGCCAGTAGTATAGCCGCGGGGGTGAACACTGAAGCTTTCTTT. Its translation is CASSIAAGVNTEAFF.

This clone appeared a few times. V gene TRBV12-5 combines with J gene TRBJ1-2, with D possibly matching TRBD1 (5 bases). There are 13 residues in the CDR3. Germline CDR1 and CDR2: LGHNT and FRNRAP. V was shortened by 5 bases and J by 3 bases, with 10 bases between the two germline ends. The CDR3 nucleotides are TGTGCTAGTGGTAAAATCAGGGACTATGGCTACACCTTC. Its protein is CASGKIRDYGYTF. Full variable domain (remainder filled in from reference TRBV12-5 and TRBJ1-2): DARVTQTPRHKVTEMGQEVTMRCQPILGHNTVFWYRQTMMQGLELLAYFRNRAPLDDSGMPKDRFSAEMPDATLATLKIQPSEPRDSAVYFCASGKIRDYGYTFGSGTRLTVV.

V and J are TRBV18 and TRBJ2-1; D is perhaps TRBD1 (5 bases). Germline V gene sequence: CDR1 KGHSH, CDR2 LQKENI. The CDR3 is 16 residues long. The V end was cut by 4 bases, the J end by 0 bases, with 13 bases between. CDR3 sequence reads: CASSQGASLSYNEQFF. As DNA, the CDR3 is TGTGCCAGCTCACAAGGGGCCAGCCTCTCCTACAATGAGCAGTTCTTC.